These 15 T cell receptor beta chains originate from one sample sequenced in a study of blood T cells in healthy people across ages (dated by TCRdb to between 2015 and 2016). The protocol used for the library was 5' RACE. Reads for this sample came from an Illumina HiSeq 2500. The second PCR ran for about 6 to 11 cycles and used a J-beta primer mix along with a sample-barcoded 5' primer. TCRdb ran its own pipeline on the public reads, namely fastp trimming at Q25 and MiXCR clone calling, and kept in-frame beta chains. Each entry is one CDR3 protein sequence, shown with its most common DNA and genes. Recorded for this sample are 750,000 to 950,000 distinct CDR3 sequences; 20% to 30% of them occurred a single time. The top ten hold about 3% of the sample. This sample was also put to use in a study of T cells of mothers and their children.

The sample taken for sequencing was blood. The receptors were gathered from a boy aged 5-17 years in good health.

J is TRBJ2-7 and V is TRBV12-3 or TRBV12-4; 11 positions agree with TRBD2. V gave up 3 bases and J gave up 4 bases; unmatched junction bases: 5. The CDR3 is made up of 15 amino acids. CDR3 in DNA: TGTGCCAGCAGTTTGGCCGGGACTAGCGGTTACGAGCAGTACTTC. It codes for CASSLAGTSGYEQYF.

The chain links TRBV5-1 to TRBJ1-1; no clear D gene. The CDR3 runs to 16 residues. Germline CDR1 reads SGHRS; CDR2 reads YFSETQ. V lost 1 base and J lost 1, with 14 bases in between. The CDR3 DNA is TGCGCCAGCAGCTTGTCCTACCAGGCCAGGAACACTGAAGCTTTCTTT. This encodes CASSLSYQARNTEAFF.

In this sample, this clonotype turned up a few times. V gene TRBV18 combines with J gene TRBJ1-1; TRBD1 might be the D (6 bases). Germline CDR1 is KGHSH and CDR2 is LQKENI. The length of the CDR3 is 13 residues. Trimming took 4 bases from V and 5 from J, leaving 11 bases between them. CDR3 loop: CASSQGEGTEAFF. The CDR3 DNA is TGTGCCAGCTCACAGGGGGAAGGGACTGAAGCTTTCTTT.

The gene calls are TRBV27 and TRBJ2-7; 8 nucleotides match TRBD1. This CDR3 has 14 residues. V gave up 4 bases and J gave up 4 bases; unmatched junction bases: 6. Germline CDR1 is MNHEY and CDR2 is SMNVEV (reference sequence). CDR3 residues: CASSSWTGPYEQYF. DNA for the CDR3: TGTGCCAGCAGTTCTTGGACAGGGCCTTACGAGCAGTACTTC.

This clonotype was seen a handful of times. The chain uses TRBV30 and TRBJ2-5, with 8 bases that match TRBD1. The CDR3 contains 13 residues. Trimming removed 2 bases from V and 4 bases from J; junction bases left unmatched: 3. Germline V gene lookup returns CDR1 GTSNPN and CDR2 SVGIG (reference sequence). CDR3 in DNA: TGTGCCTGGAGTTCCAGGGGGCGAGAGACCCAGTACTTC. It encodes CAWSSRGRETQYF.

The V call is TRBV3-1, the J call TRBJ2-5; D is unresolved. V gave up 1 base and J gave up 13 bases, with 13 bases separating them. CDR1 and CDR2 (germline): LGHDT, YNNKEL (reference sequence). The CDR3 covers 12 residues. In DNA, the CDR3 is TGTGCCAGCAGCCAAGGCGAAATTAGGCCGTACTTC. Its protein product is CASSQGEIRPYF.

The sample holds a few counts of this clonotype. This chain uses TRBV13 with TRBJ1-4, with 7 bases matching TRBD1. CDR1 is PRHDT, CDR2 FYEKMQ, per germline (reference sequence). The CDR3 sequence is 15 residues long. With 5 bases clipped from V and 3 bases from J, the junction kept 6 bases outside the gene matches. CDR3 sequence reads: CASSLYRGPNEKLFF. The CDR3 DNA sequence: TGTGCCAGCAGCCTCTACAGGGGACCTAATGAAAAACTGTTTTTT.

This clonotype was counted between two and nine times. J is TRBJ2-3 and V is TRBV28; maybe TRBD1 (6 bases). The germline gives CDR1 MDHEN, CDR2 SYDVKM. V was pared by 8 bases and J by 0 bases, with 12 bases between. This CDR3 has 14 amino acids. CDR3 bases: TGTGCCAGCGGGACACTCCTAAGCACAGATACGCAGTATTTT. This codes for CASGTLLSTDTQYF.

The V gene is TRBV21-1, the J gene TRBJ1-2; the DNA was not used to check the table's D call, TRBD1. TRBV21-1 has pseudogene status. The CDR3 length is 11 residues. The CDR3 DNA reads as TGCAGAGGGGGTTTGCTCTATGGCTACACCTTC. Translated, it gives CRGGLLYGYTF.

The V call is TRBV5-6, the J call TRBJ2-7; 10 bases match TRBD1. The CDR3 runs 15 residues. The germline V gene has CDR1 SGHDT and CDR2 YYEEEE. With 7 bases clipped from V and 2 bases from J, the junction kept 9 bases outside the gene matches. CDR3 loop: CASDRWDRGPYEQYF. In nucleotides, the CDR3 is TGTGCCAGCGACCGTTGGGACAGGGGCCCCTACGAGCAGTACTTC.

The sample holds a few counts of this clonotype. The V gene is TRBV6-1, the J gene TRBJ1-5, with D perhaps TRBD1 (5 bases). Trimming removed 7 bases from V and 7 bases from J, with 14 bases in between. The CDR3 sequence is 13 residues long. Germline V gene lookup returns CDR1 MNHNS and CDR2 SASEGT. Here the CDR3 reads CASISTGDQPQHF. CDR3 DNA: TGTGCCAGCATATCGACCGGGGACCAGCCCCAGCATTTT.

The chain employs TRBV4-1 and TRBJ2-4; no clear D. The germline V gene has CDR1 MGHRA and CDR2 YSYEKL. Trimming removed 4 bases at V and 2 bases at J, with 12 bases between. The CDR3 runs to 15 residues. Here the CDR3 DNA reads TGCGCCAGCAGCCCGTGGAAGGTGACCAAAAACATTCAGTACTTC. Its translation is CASSPWKVTKNIQYF.

The chain is built from TRBV12-5 and TRBJ2-1; D not certain. V lost 3 bases and J 9 bases, leaving 18 bases between the germline ends. The CDR3 has 15 residues. The germline V gene encodes CDR1 LGHNT and CDR2 FRNRAP. CDR3 sequence reads: CASGFPSPQLSEQFF. In DNA, the CDR3 is TGTGCTAGTGGTTTTCCCAGCCCCCAATTAAGTGAGCAGTTCTTC.

This chain joins TRBV12-3 or TRBV12-4 and TRBJ2-7; 9 nucleotides align to TRBD2. This CDR3 spans 22 amino acids. The V and J ends lost 6 bases and 6 bases, in that order; junction bases with no gene match: 33. The chain's CDR3 is CASSLFKGGGAIQRAHFGEQYF. The CDR3 DNA follows: TGTGCCAGCAGCCTATTTAAGGGCGGGGGGGCCATTCAGCGAGCCCATTTCGGCGAGCAGTACTTC.

This clonotype was seen a few times. This chain joins TRBV28 and TRBJ1-1, with D perhaps matching TRBD1 (6 bases). Germline V gene data show CDR1 as MDHEN and CDR2 as SYDVKM. This CDR3 contains 15 residues. With 4 bases removed from V and 1 base from J, the gap between germline ends came to 13 bases. The CDR3 nucleotides read TGTGCCAGCAGTTCATACAGGGCCTCGAACACTGAAGCTTTCTTT. Encoded protein: CASSSYRASNTEAFF.